This is a list of T cell receptor beta chains from one sample in a study of cytomegalovirus exposure and HLA in healthy donors. Profiling relied on immunoSEQ multiplex PCR, and the TCRdb table lists in-frame clones only, not all of them. The sample includes tens of thousands of clones, about 79% seen only once; the top ten take about 5.5%. Sequencing was carried out using PBMCs. Receptors originate from a male donor in good health and CMV-seropositive. The CDR3 runs from the conserved cysteine through the conserved F or W. A D gene is named only where the DNA matches it firmly. Size values are once, few and many counts, or a class for expanded clones, and some rows have none.

D gene,clone size,V gene,J gene,CDR3 DNA,CDR3 protein
.,.,TRBV4-1,TRBJ1-1,TGCGCCAGCGGCCCCCTAGGACAGCGTGAAGCTTTCTTT,CASGPLGQREAFF
.,.,TRBV5-1,TRBJ1-1,TGCGCCAGCAGCTTGGTTTTGCGGACTGAAGCTTTCTTT,CASSLVLRTEAFF
.,.,TRBV7-9,TRBJ2-3,TGTGCCAGCAGTTTTAGTTATAATACGCAGTATTTT,CASSFSYNTQYF
TRBD2,.,TRBV30,TRBJ2-1,TGTGCCTGGAGTGTAGGTAGCGGGGCCTACAATGAGCAGTTCTTC,CAWSVGSGAYNEQFF
.,few,TRBV28,TRBJ1-5,TGTGCCAGCAGTTTAGTAGTTAGCAATCAGCCCCAGCATTTT,CASSLVVSNQPQHF
.,.,TRBV18,TRBJ1-1,TGTGCCAGCTCCCAGGAAGGTGGGGTTTTGGGGGGAGCTTTCTTT,CASSQEGGVLGGAFF
.,.,TRBV5-1,TRBJ2-1,TGCGCCAGCAGCGCTGGAGAGTACAATGAGCAGTTCTTC,CASSAGEYNEQFF
TRBD1,.,TRBV6-6,TRBJ1-2,TGTGCCAGCAGCTCAAGCCCGGGACAGGGGGCAAATGGCTACACCTTC,CASSSSPGQGANGYTF
.,.,TRBV7-6,TRBJ2-7,TGTGCCAGCAGCCCGGCACAGGGTGAGTCGGGGGAGCAGTACTTC,CASSPAQGESGEQYF
.,medium-sized,TRBV19,TRBJ1-1,TGTGCCAGTAGGTTGGGACTAGGAGGGGAGAGAGCTTTCTTT,CASRLGLGGERAFF
TRBD2,.,TRBV13,TRBJ2-7,TGTGCCAGCAGGGACAGCGGGAGCGGGCGCGAGCAGTACTTC,CASRDSGSGREQYF
TRBD1,.,TRBV27,TRBJ2-5,TGTGCCAGCAGCTTAGGGACAGGGATACACCAAGAGACCCAGTACTTC,CASSLGTGIHQETQYF
TRBD1,few,TRBV4-1,TRBJ2-7,TGCGCCAGCAGCCAAGACGGGGCAGGGGGCTACGAGCAGTACTTC,CASSQDGAGGYEQYF
TRBD2,once,TRBV5-1,TRBJ2-2,TGCGCCAGCAGCGTCCTAGCGGGGGTGAACACCGGGGAGCTGTTTTTT,CASSVLAGVNTGELFF
.,few,TRBV7-6,TRBJ1-1,TGTGCCAGCAGTCGTAGCCCGACCACTGAAGCTTTCTTT,CASSRSPTTEAFF
TRBD1,.,TRBV2,TRBJ1-5,TGTGCCAGCAGTCAGGGGACAGGGGGCCGGAGCAATCAGCCCCAGCATTTT,CASSQGTGGRSNQPQHF
TRBD1,.,TRBV9,TRBJ1-2,TGTGCCAGCAGCGTAGAGGCAGGGGGCAACTATGGCTACACCTTC,CASSVEAGGNYGYTF
.,.,TRBV27,TRBJ2-5,TGTGCCAGCAGTTTTTTCGGGACCCAGTACTTC,CASSFFGTQYF
.,.,TRBV4-1,TRBJ2-5,TGCGCCAGCAGCCAAGGGGGCCCGTTTGGAGAGACCCAGTACTTC,CASSQGGPFGETQYF
TRBD2,.,TRBV19,TRBJ2-1,TGTGCCAGTAGCGCCGGGACTAGGGGCTACAATGAGCAGTTCTTC,CASSAGTRGYNEQFF